One and the same sample provided the 25 T cell receptor beta chains below, sequenced in a study of cytomegalovirus exposure and HLA in healthy donors. Clones were read by immunoSEQ multiplex PCR, and TCRdb kept only the in-frame ones, dropping some. The data hold 200,000 to 300,000 clones, with about 90% observed a single time. Material: PBMCs. The receptors were gathered from a woman aged 25-40 years in good health and CMV-seronegative.

A single count supports this clone. This rearrangement joins TRBV6-1 to TRBJ1-2; 8 bases fit TRBD1. J lost 3 bases, V lost 3 bases, and 9 bases had no gene match. The CDR3 contains 16 residues. Germline V lookup: CDR1 MNHNS, CDR2 SASEGT. The CDR3 region is CASSDHGQGRYYGYTF. The CDR3 nucleotides read TGTGCCAGCAGTGATCATGGACAGGGACGGTACTATGGCTACACCTTC.

Note on this clone: An end of the junction differs from the germline gene, which may be a read error. The rearrangement uses TRBV11-2 and TRBJ2-1; weak D call: TRBD1 (5 bases). Looked up from germline, CDR1 is SGHAT and CDR2 is FQNNGV. The CDR3 runs to 14 residues. The CDR3 reads CASSLTPIAGLEIF. CDR3 sequence (DNA): TGTGCCAGCAGCTTAACCCCGATAGCAGGGTTAGAGATCTTC.

V usage is TRBV5-1 and J usage is TRBJ2-7; D not certain. Germline-derived CDR1 and CDR2 are SGHRS and YFSETQ. The CDR3 has 16 amino acids. V lost 1 base to trimming and J lost 3 bases, with 17 bases between them. The CDR3 DNA is TGCGCCAGCAGCTTGCTACCGGCAGGAGAGGTCTACGAGCAGTACTTC. Residues: CASSLLPAGEVYEQYF.

This clone was detected only once. V usage is TRBV28 and J usage is TRBJ1-1; weak D call: TRBD1 (5 bases). The germline V and J ends were trimmed by 6 bases and 11 bases, with 13 bases remaining between them. The CDR3 covers 11 residues. In germline, CDR1 is MDHEN, CDR2 SYDVKM. Here the CDR3 DNA reads TGTGCCAGCAGACGGGGGACGACGGCTTTCTTT. Translating gives CASRRGTTAFF. Together with reference TRBV28 and TRBJ1-1, the CDR3 gives the full variable domain: DVKVTQSSRYLVKRTGEKVFLECVQDMDHENMFWYRQDPGLGLRLIYFSYDVKMKEKGDIPEGYSVSREKKERFSLILESASTNQTSMYLCASRRGTTAFFGQGTRLTVV.

The chain carries TRBV5-4 and TRBJ2-7, with 9 nucleotides matching TRBD2. The V gene end was trimmed by 0 bases and the J gene end by 6 bases; junction bases not matched to a gene: 4. The germline gives CDR1 SGHNT, CDR2 YYREEE (reference sequence). The CDR3 covers 14 residues. CDR3 sequence: CASSLDPAGGEQYF. The CDR3 bases are TGTGCCAGCAGCTTGGACCCAGCGGGAGGCGAGCAGTACTTC.

The chain uses TRBV5-1 and TRBJ2-1; 11 positions agree with TRBD2. The CDR3 covers 17 residues. The junction had 10 bases not matched to a gene; V was cut back by 4 bases and J by 4 bases. Germline CDR1 is SGHRS and CDR2 is YFSETQ. CDR3 sequence (DNA): TGCGCCAGCAGCCCTGAAGCTAGCGGGAGGAGGTACAATGAGCAGTTCTTC. Translated, it gives CASSPEASGRRYNEQFF.

The genes are TRBV4-2 and TRBJ2-2, with unresolved D. With 0 bases removed from V and 7 bases from J, the gap between germline ends came to 3 bases. The germline V gene encodes CDR1 LGHNA and CDR2 YNFKEQ. The CDR3 covers 12 residues. CDR3 residues: CASSQDLGELFF. The CDR3 DNA follows: TGTGCCAGCAGCCAAGATCTCGGGGAGCTGTTTTTT.

The V gene is TRBV5-1, the J gene TRBJ1-1, with 7 bases aligning to TRBD1. V gave up 0 bases and J gave up 8 bases; unmatched junction bases: 7. The CDR3 consists of 14 residues. Germline assignment: CDR1 SGHRS and CDR2 YFSETQ. The CDR3 DNA sequence: TGCGCCAGCAGCTTGGAAAAGGGGGCTATCGAAGCTTTCTTT. It translates to CASSLEKGAIEAFF.

The J gene is TRBJ2-2, the V gene TRBV7-9; 9 nucleotides match TRBD2. The germline V gene has CDR1 SEHNR and CDR2 FQNEAQ (reference sequence). The CDR3 loop spans 18 amino acids. J was trimmed by 5 bases and V by 4 bases; bases with no gene match: 14. The CDR3 protein is CASSSSPGGRVRTGELFF. The CDR3 nucleotides are TGTGCCAGCAGCTCCTCCCCAGGCGGGAGGGTAAGAACCGGGGAGCTGTTTTTT.

This chain links TRBV25-1 with TRBJ1-3; 8 positions agree with TRBD1. CDR1 is MGHDK and CDR2 is SYGVNS in the germline V gene. V lost 5 bases, J lost 6 bases, and 9 bases stayed unmatched. The CDR3 consists of 15 residues. CDR3: CASSTVGTGKNTIYF. The CDR3 DNA is TGTGCCAGCAGTACGGTCGGGACAGGAAAAAACACCATATATTTT.

This chain joins TRBV28 and TRBJ2-7; a possible D gene is TRBD1 (6 bases). CDR1 and CDR2 from the germline V gene are MDHEN and SYDVKM. Trimming stripped 10 bases from V and 3 bases from J, with 19 bases between. The CDR3 spans 14 residues. The CDR3 is CAIRGRDNIYEQYF. The CDR3 nucleotides are TGTGCCATCCGCGGCAGGGACAATATCTACGAGCAGTACTTC.

The chain has TRBV29-1 and TRBJ2-1; D gene unclear. This CDR3 has 14 residues. V lost 7 bases and J 0 bases, leaving 13 bases between the germline ends. Per germline, CDR1 SQVTM and CDR2 ANQGSEA. The CDR3 region is CSAPGQSSYNEQFF. The CDR3 nucleotides read TGCAGCGCCCCCGGGCAGAGCTCCTACAATGAGCAGTTCTTC.

This clone was counted once. The V and J genes are TRBV7-2 and TRBJ2-7; weak D call: TRBD1 (6 bases). The V gene lost 5 bases and the J gene lost 1 base, with 18 bases spanning the gap. The CDR3 extends over 16 amino acids. CDR1 is SGHTA, CDR2 FQGNSA, per germline. In nucleotides, the CDR3 is TGTGCCAGCAGCCTCCTGACAGGAGAGGAGTCCTACGAGCAGTACTTC. Amino acid sequence: CASSLLTGEESYEQYF.

The rearrangement joins TRBV27 to TRBJ2-5; D remains ambiguous. The J call is doubtful: the DNA matches TRBJ2-7 better. Germline V gives CDR1 MNHEY, CDR2 SMNVEV (reference sequence). This CDR3 region has 13 residues. CDR3 DNA sequence: TGTGCCAGCAGAGAGCTTAGTGGCCACGAGCAGTACTTC. Its protein is CASRELSGHEQYF.

The gene calls are TRBV27 and TRBJ2-1; 9 bases map to TRBD1. J gave up 11 bases and V 3 bases, and 8 bases lay outside the gene matches. This CDR3 contains 14 residues. In germline, CDR1 is MNHEY, CDR2 SMNVEV (reference sequence). CDR3 coding DNA: TGTGCCAGCAGTTTGGGTACAGGGGGCTGGCAGCAGTTCTTC. Protein product: CASSLGTGGWQQFF.

The CDR3 protein is CAREAGEMQGNTEAFF. The CDR3 nucleotides read TGTGCCAGAGAGGCAGGAGAGATGCAGGGGAACACTGAAGCTTTCTTT. V is TRBV2 and J is TRBJ1-1; maybe TRBD1 (5 bases). V was pared by 9 bases and J by 1 base, with 21 bases between. The CDR3 runs to 16 residues. Germline V gene sequence: CDR1 SNHLY, CDR2 FYNNEI.

V and J are TRBV9 and TRBJ2-3; no definite D call. This CDR3 comprises 13 residues. Trimming removed 4 bases at V and 2 bases at J, with 8 bases between. Germline CDR1 is SGDLS and CDR2 is YYNGEE. The CDR3 protein is CASSLHPTDTQYF. CDR3 DNA: TGTGCCAGCAGCCTTCATCCCACAGATACGCAGTATTTT.

CDR3 sequence: CASSPGGGSTNTGELFF. The CDR3 DNA reads as TGTGCCAGCAGCCCGGGAGGGGGGTCAACGAACACCGGGGAGCTGTTTTTT. The V call is TRBV25-1, the J call TRBJ2-2; 8 nucleotides agree with TRBD2. V shed 6 bases, J shed 0 bases, and the junction held 9 bases outside the gene matches. The CDR3 consists of 17 residues. The germline V gene encodes CDR1 MGHDK and CDR2 SYGVNS.

The chain uses TRBV27 and TRBJ2-7; TRBD1 agrees at 9 bases. Germline-derived CDR1 and CDR2 are MNHEY and SMNVEV (reference sequence). J lost 0 bases, V lost 4 bases, and 4 bases had no gene match. This CDR3 has 15 amino acids. This chain's CDR3 is CASSSGTGFSYEQYF. The CDR3 nucleotides read TGTGCCAGCAGTTCTGGGACAGGGTTCTCCTACGAGCAGTACTTC.

The rearrangement uses TRBV18 and TRBJ2-5; D call uncertain. This CDR3 comprises 14 residues. The V gene's germline CDR1 is KGHSH and CDR2 LQKENI. V shed 3 bases and J shed 9 bases, with 17 bases lying between them. In DNA form, the CDR3 reads TGTGCCAGCTCACCTACCGCCGGGTCTGATCCCCAGTACTTC. Translated, it gives CASSPTAGSDPQYF.

The J gene is TRBJ2-2, the V gene TRBV11-2; unclear D gene. V lost 0 bases, J lost 0 bases, and 14 bases lay in between. Germline V gene sequence: CDR1 SGHAT, CDR2 FQNNGV. The CDR3 loop spans 18 amino acids. CDR3 nucleotides: TGTGCCAGCAGCTTAGATCTATGGTTCGGGCCGAACACCGGGGAGCTGTTTTTT. Its translation: CASSLDLWFGPNTGELFF.

The rearrangement uses TRBV4-3 and TRBJ2-7; D might be TRBD2 (6 bases). This CDR3 is 16 amino acids long. Germline loops: CDR1 LGHNA, CDR2 YSLEER. The CDR3 DNA follows: TGCGTTGGGGGGACCCGGGGCTGGTTCGGCTCCTACGAGCAGTACTTC. This gives the protein CVGGTRGWFGSYEQYF.

The chain couples TRBV7-8 to TRBJ2-1; unclear D gene. The germline gives CDR1 SGHVS, CDR2 FQNEAQ. This CDR3 contains 11 residues. Trimming removed 5 bases at V and 7 bases at J, with 6 bases between. The chain's CDR3 is CASSAGNEQFF. As DNA, the CDR3 is TGTGCCAGCAGCGCTGGGAATGAGCAGTTCTTC. Looking up the rest from reference TRBV7-8 and TRBJ2-1 gives the full variable domain: GAGVSQSPRYKVAKRGQDVALRCDPISGHVSLFWYQQALGQGPEFLTYFQNEAQLDKSGLPSDRFFAERPEGSVSTLKIQRTQQEDSAVYLCASSAGNEQFFGPGTRLTVL.

The rearrangement uses TRBV12-5 and TRBJ2-7; D not resolved. Germline V gene lookup returns CDR1 LGHNT and CDR2 FRNRAP. The CDR3 length is 15 residues. V dropped 7 bases and J dropped 6 bases, with 22 bases sitting between them. The CDR3 reads CASALERNGRAEQYF. The CDR3 nucleotides read TGTGCTAGTGCCCTAGAGAGGAATGGGCGCGCCGAGCAGTACTTC.

The rearrangement uses TRBV2 and TRBJ2-5, with D possibly matching TRBD2 (5 bases). The V gene's germline CDR1 is SNHLY and CDR2 FYNNEI. The CDR3 consists of 12 residues. Trimming left V 10 bases short and J 1 base short, with 10 bases between. The CDR3 region has the DNA TGTGCCACCCACCGGGGCCAAGAGACCCAGTACTTC. This codes for CATHRGQETQYF.